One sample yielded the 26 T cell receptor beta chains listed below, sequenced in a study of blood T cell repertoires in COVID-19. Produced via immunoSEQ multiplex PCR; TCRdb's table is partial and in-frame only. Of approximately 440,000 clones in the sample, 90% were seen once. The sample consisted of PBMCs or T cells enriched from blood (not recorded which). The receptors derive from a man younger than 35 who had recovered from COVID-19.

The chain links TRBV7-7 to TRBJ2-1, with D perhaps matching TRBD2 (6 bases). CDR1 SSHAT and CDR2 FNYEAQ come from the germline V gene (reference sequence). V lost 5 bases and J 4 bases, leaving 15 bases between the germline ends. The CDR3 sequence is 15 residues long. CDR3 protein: CASSRVAGSYNEQFF. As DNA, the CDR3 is TGTGCCAGCAGCCGGGTGGCGGGATCGTACAATGAGCAGTTCTTC.

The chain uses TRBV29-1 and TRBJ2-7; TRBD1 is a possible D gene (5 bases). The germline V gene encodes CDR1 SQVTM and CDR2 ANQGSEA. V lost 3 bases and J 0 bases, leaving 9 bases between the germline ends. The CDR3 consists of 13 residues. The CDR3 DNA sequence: TGCAGCGTTGAGGCAGGGATCTCCTACGAGCAGTACTTC. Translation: CSVEAGISYEQYF.

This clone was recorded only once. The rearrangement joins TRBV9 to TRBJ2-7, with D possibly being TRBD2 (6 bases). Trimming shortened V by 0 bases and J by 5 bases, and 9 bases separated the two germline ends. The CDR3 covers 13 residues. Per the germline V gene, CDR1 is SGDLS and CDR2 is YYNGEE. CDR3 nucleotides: TGTGCCAGCAGCGTAGATGGAGGGAACGAGCAGTACTTC. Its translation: CASSVDGGNEQYF. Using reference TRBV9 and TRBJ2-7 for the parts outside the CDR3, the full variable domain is DSGVTQTPKHLITATGQRVTLRCSPRSGDLSVYWYQQSLDQGLQFLIQYYNGEERAKGNILERFSAQQFPDLHSELNLSSLELGDSALYFCASSVDGGNEQYFGPGTRLTVT.

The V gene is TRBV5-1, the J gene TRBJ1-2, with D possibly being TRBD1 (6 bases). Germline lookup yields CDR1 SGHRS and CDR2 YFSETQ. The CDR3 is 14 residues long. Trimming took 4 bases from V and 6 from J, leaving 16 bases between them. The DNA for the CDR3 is TGCGCCAGCAGCCCCTCCGGGACACATCATGGCTACACCTTC. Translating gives CASSPSGTHHGYTF.

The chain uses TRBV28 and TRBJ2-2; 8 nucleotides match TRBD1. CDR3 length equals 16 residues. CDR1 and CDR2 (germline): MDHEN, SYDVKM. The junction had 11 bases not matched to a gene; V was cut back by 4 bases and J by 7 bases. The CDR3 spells CASSSQGALGDGELFF. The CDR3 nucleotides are TGTGCCAGCAGTTCCCAGGGGGCTTTGGGGGACGGGGAGCTGTTTTTT.

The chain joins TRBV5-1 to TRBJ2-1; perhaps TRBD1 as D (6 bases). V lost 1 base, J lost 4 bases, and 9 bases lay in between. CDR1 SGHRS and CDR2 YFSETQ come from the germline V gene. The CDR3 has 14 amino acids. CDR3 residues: CASSLRDKYNEQFF. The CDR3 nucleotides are TGCGCCAGCAGCTTGAGGGACAAGTACAATGAGCAGTTCTTC.

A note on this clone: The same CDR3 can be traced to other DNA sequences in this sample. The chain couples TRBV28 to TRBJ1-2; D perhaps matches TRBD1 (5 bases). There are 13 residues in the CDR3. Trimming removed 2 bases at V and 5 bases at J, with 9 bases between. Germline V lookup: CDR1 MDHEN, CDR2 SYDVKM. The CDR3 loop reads CASSLRGGYGYTF. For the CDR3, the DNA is TGTGCCAGCAGTTTAAGGGGAGGGTATGGCTACACCTTC.

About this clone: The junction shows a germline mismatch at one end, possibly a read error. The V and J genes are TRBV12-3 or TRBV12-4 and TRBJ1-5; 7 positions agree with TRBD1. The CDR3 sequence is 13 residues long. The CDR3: CASSLSRDSPAYF. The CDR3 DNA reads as TGTGCCAGCAGTTTATCACGGGACAGTCCCGCGTATTTT.

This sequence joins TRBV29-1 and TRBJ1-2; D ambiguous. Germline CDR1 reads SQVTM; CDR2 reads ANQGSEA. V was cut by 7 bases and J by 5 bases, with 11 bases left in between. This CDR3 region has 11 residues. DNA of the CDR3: TGCAGCGCTTTGTCGGGATATGGCTACACCTTC. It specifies CSALSGYGYTF.

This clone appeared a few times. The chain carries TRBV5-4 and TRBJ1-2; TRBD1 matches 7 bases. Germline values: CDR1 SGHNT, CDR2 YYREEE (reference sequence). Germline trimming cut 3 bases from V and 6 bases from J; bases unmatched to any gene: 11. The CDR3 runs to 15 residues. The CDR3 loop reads CASSWGSGTEDGYTF. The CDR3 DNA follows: TGTGCCAGCAGCTGGGGGTCCGGGACAGAAGATGGCTACACCTTC.

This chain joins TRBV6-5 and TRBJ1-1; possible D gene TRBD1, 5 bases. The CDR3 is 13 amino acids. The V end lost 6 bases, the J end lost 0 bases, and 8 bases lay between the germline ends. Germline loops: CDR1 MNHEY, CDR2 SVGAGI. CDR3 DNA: TGTGCCAGCAGGTCAGGGTTGAACACTGAAGCTTTCTTT. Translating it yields CASRSGLNTEAFF.

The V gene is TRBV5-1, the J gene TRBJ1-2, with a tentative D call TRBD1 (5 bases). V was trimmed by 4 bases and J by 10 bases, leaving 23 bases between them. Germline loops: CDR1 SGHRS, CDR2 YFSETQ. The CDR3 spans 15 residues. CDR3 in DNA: TGCGCCAGCAGCCCAGTTCCGGGACTGAGTTTTGACTACACCTTC. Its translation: CASSPVPGLSFDYTF.

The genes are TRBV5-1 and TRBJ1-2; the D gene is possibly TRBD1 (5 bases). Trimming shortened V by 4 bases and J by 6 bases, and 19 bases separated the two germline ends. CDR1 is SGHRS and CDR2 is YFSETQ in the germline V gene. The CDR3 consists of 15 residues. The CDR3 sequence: CASSPSSIVGHGYTF. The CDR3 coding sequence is TGCGCCAGCAGCCCCTCCTCAATAGTGGGGCATGGCTACACCTTC.

The CDR3 nucleotides read TGTGCCAGCAGCTTCCTAGCGGGGTTAACGACAGATACGCAGTATTTT. This encodes CASSFLAGLTTDTQYF. The gene calls are TRBV5-8 and TRBJ2-3, with 9 bases aligning to TRBD2. Per the germline V gene, CDR1 is SGHTS and CDR2 is YDEGEE. CDR3 length equals 16 residues. V lost 2 bases to trimming and J lost 3 bases; unmatched junction nucleotides: 7.

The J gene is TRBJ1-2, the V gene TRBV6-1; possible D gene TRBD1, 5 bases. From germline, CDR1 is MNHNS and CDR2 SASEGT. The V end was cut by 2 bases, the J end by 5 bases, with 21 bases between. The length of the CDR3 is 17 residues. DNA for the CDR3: TGTGCCAGCAGTGAAATTCTTCGGGGGAGGGGCGGGTATGGCTACACCTTC. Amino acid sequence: CASSEILRGRGGYGYTF.

As DNA, the CDR3 is TGCGCCAGCAGCTTGGCACAGGGCCGGGAGACCCAGTACTTC. Residues: CASSLAQGRETQYF. The chain has TRBV5-1 and TRBJ2-5; maybe TRBD1 (6 bases). Germline V gene sequence: CDR1 SGHRS, CDR2 YFSETQ. The CDR3 consists of 14 residues. V lost 0 bases and J lost 5, with 11 bases in between.

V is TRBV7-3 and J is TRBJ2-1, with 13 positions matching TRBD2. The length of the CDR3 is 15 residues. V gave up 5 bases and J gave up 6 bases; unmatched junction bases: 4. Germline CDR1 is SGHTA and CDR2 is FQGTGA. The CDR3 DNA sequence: TGTGCCAGCAGCACTAGCGGGAGGGCCGGCAATGAGCAGTTCTTC. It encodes CASSTSGRAGNEQFF.

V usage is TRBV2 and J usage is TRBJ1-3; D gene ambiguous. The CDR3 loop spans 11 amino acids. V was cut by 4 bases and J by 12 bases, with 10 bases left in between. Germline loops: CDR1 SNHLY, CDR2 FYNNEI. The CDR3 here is CASSVEHRIYF. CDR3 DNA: TGTGCCAGCAGTGTCGAGCACCGCATATATTTT.

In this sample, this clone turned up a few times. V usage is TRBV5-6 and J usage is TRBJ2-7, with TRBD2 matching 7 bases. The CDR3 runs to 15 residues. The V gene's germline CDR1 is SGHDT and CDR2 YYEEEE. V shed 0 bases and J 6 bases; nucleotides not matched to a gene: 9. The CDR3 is CASSLDSPGGFEQYF. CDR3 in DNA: TGTGCCAGCAGCTTGGATTCTCCGGGGGGTTTCGAGCAGTACTTC.

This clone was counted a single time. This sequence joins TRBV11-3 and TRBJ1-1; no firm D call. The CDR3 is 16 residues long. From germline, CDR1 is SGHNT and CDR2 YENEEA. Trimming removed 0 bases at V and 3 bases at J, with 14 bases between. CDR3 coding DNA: TGTGCCAGCAGCTTAGACCCTCGGAGGAGGGACACTGAAGCTTTCTTT. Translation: CASSLDPRRRDTEAFF.

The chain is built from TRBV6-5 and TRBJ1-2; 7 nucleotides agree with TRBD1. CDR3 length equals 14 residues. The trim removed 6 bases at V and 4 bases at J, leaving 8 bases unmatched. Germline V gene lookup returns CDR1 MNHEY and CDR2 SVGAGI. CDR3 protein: CASSQAGGGYGYTF. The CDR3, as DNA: TGTGCCAGCAGCCAAGCAGGGGGAGGCTATGGCTACACCTTC.

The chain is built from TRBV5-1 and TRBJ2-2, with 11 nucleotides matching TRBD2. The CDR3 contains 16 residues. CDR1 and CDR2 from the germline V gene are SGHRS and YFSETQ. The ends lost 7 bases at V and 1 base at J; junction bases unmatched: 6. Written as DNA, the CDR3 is TGCGCCAGCCGGATTAGCGGGAGGGGGAACACCGGGGAGCTGTTTTTT. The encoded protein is CASRISGRGNTGELFF. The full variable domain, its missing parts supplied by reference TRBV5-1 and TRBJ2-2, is KAGVTQTPRYLIKTRGQQVTLSCSPISGHRSVSWYQQTPGQGLQFLFEYFSETQRNKGNFPGRFSGRQFSNSRSEMNVSTLELGDSALYLCASRISGRGNTGELFFGEGSRLTVL.

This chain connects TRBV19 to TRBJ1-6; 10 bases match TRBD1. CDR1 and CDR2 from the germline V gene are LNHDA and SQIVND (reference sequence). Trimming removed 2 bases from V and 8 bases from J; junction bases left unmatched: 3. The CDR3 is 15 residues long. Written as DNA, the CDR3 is TGTGCCAGTAGTATACGGGGACAGGGGTATTCACCCCTCCACTTT. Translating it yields CASSIRGQGYSPLHF.

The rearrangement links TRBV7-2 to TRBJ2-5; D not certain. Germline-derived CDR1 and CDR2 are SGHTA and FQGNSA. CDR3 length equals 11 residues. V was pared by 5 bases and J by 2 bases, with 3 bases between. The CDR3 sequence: CASSPQETQYF. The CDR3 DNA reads TGTGCCAGCAGCCCTCAAGAGACCCAGTACTTC.

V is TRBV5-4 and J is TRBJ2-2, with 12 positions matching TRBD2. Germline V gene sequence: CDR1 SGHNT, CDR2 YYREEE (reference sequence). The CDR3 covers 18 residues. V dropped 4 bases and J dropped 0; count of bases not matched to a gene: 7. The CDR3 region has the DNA TGTGCCAGCAGCCCCGGACTAGCGGGAATCTCGAACACCGGGGAGCTGTTTTTT. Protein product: CASSPGLAGISNTGELFF.

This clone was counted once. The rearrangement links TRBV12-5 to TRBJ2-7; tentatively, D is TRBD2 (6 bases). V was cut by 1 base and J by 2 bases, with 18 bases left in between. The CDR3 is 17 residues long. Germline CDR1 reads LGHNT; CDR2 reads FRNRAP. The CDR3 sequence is CASGLGHWGLGTYEQYF. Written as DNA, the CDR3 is TGTGCTAGTGGTTTGGGCCATTGGGGACTGGGGACCTACGAGCAGTACTTC.